The clone carrying this T cell receptor beta chain was seen more than once but under ten times. How the authors handled the data: Cell counts per sample came from amplifying reference gene primers. TCRdb's copy holds only in-frame clones and misses some; the assay was immunoSEQ multiplex PCR. That table furnishes V, J and clone size, whereas the DNA furnished D and trimming. This sample carries 57,000 or so clones, 65% to 80% of them seen once, and the ten largest clones take about a fifth. The sample belongs to a study of blood T cell repertoires in COVID-19. The CDR3 totals 16 residues. V shed 2 bases and J shed 4 bases, with 17 bases lying between them. Germline loops: CDR1 MNHNS, CDR2 SASEGT.

This TCR was recovered from an elderly woman with active or convalescent COVID-19. Sequencing was performed on peripheral blood. The chain uses TRBV6-1 and TRBJ1-2; D remains unclear. The CDR3 region is CASSEIPLSVGYGYTF. CDR3 nucleotide sequence: TGTGCCAGCAGTGAAATCCCCCTCTCGGTCGGCTATGGCTACACCTTC.